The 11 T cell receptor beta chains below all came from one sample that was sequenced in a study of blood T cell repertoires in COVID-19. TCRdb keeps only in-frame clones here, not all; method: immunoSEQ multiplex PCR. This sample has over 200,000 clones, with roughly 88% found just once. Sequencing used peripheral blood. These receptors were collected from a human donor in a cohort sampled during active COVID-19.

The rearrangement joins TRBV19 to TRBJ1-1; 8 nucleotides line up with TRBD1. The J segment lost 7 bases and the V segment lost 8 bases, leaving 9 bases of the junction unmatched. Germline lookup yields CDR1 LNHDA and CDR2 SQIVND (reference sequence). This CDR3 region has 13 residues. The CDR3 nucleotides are TGTGCCAGTGTAAAACAGGGGGGATATGAAGCTTTCTTT. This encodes CASVKQGGYEAFF. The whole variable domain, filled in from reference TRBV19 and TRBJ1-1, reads DGGITQSPKYLFRKEGQNVTLSCEQNLNHDAMYWYRQDPGQGLRLIYYSQIVNDFQKGDIAEGYSVSREKKESFPLTVTSAQKNPTAFYLCASVKQGGYEAFFGQGTRLTVV.

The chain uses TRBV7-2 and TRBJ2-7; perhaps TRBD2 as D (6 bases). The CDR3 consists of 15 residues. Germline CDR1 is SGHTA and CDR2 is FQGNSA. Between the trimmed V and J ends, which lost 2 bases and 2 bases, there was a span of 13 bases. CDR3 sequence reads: CASSLMAGTAYEQYF. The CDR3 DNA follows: TGTGCCAGCAGCTTAATGGCGGGAACGGCCTACGAGCAGTACTTC.

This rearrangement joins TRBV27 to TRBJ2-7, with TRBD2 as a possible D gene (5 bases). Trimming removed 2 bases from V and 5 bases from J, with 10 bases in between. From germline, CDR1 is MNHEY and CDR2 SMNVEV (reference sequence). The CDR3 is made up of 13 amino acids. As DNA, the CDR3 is TGTGCCAGCAGTTTAAGCAGACTAAACGAGCAGTACTTC. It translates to CASSLSRLNEQYF.

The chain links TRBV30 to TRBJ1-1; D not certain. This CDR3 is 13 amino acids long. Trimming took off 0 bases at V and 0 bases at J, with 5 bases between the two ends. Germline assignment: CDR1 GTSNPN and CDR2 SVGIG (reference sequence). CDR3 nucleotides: TGTGCCTGGAGTGTACATATGAACACTGAAGCTTTCTTT. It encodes CAWSVHMNTEAFF.

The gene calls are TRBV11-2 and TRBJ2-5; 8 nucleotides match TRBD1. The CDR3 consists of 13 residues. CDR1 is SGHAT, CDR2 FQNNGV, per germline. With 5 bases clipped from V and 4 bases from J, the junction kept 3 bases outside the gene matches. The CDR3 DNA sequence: TGTGCCAGCAGCCCCACAGGGGGAGAGACCCAGTACTTC. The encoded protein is CASSPTGGETQYF. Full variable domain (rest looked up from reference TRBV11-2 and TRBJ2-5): EAGVAQSPRYKIIEKRQSVAFWCNPISGHATLYWYQQILGQGPKLLIQFQNNGVVDDSQLPKDRFSAERLKGVDSTLKIQPAKLEDSAVYLCASSPTGGETQYFGPGTRLLVL.

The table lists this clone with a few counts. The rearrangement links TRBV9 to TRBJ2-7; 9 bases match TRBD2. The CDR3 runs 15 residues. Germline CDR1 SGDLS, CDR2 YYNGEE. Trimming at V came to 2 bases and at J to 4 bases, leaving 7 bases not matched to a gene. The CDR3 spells CASSVRSGRPYEQYF. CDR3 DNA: TGTGCCAGCAGCGTGCGTAGCGGGAGACCATACGAGCAGTACTTC.

The CDR3 loop reads CASSFPGATEAFF. CDR3 nucleotides: TGTGCCAGCAGCTTCCCAGGCGCCACTGAAGCTTTCTTT. This sequence joins TRBV7-2 and TRBJ1-1; D uncertain. Germline assignment: CDR1 SGHTA and CDR2 FQGNSA. V dropped 3 bases and J dropped 4 bases, with 9 bases sitting between them. The CDR3 has 13 residues.

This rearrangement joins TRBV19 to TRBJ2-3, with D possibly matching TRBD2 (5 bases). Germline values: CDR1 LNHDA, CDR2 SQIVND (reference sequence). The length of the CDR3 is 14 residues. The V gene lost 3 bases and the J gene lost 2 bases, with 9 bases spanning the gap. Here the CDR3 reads CASSIEEDTDTQYF. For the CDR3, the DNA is TGTGCCAGTAGTATTGAGGAGGACACAGATACGCAGTATTTT. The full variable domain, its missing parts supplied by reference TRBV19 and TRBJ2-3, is DGGITQSPKYLFRKEGQNVTLSCEQNLNHDAMYWYRQDPGQGLRLIYYSQIVNDFQKGDIAEGYSVSREKKESFPLTVTSAQKNPTAFYLCASSIEEDTDTQYFGPGTRLTVL.

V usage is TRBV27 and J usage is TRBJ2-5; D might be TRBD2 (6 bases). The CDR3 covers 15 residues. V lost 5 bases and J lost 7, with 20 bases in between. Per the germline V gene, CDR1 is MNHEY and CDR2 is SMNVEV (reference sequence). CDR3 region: CASSNPGLQRGTQYF. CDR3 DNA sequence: TGTGCCAGCAGTAACCCGGGACTGCAAAGAGGGACCCAGTACTTC.

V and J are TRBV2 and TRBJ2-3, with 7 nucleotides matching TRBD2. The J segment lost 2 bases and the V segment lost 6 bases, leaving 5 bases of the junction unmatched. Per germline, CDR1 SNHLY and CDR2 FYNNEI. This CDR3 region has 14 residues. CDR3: CASSILAVTDTQYF. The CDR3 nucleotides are TGTGCCAGCAGCATCCTAGCGGTCACAGATACGCAGTATTTT.

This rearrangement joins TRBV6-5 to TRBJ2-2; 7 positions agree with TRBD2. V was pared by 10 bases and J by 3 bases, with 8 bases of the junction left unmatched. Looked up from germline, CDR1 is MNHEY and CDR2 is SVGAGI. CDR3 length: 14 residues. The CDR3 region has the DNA TGTGCCATCAGGCTAAGCGGGGACACCGGGGAGCTGTTTTTT. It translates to CAIRLSGDTGELFF.